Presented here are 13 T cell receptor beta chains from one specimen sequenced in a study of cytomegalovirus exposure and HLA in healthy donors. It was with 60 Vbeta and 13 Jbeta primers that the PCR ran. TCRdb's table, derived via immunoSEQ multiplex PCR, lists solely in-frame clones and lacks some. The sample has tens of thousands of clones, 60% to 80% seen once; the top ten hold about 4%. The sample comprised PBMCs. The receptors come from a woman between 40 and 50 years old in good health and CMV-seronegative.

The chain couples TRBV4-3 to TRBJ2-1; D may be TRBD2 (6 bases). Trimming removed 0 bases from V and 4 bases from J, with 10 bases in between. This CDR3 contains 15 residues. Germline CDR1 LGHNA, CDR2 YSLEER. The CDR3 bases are TGCGCCAGCAGCCAAGACGGGGAGGATTACAATGAGCAGTTCTTC. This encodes CASSQDGEDYNEQFF.

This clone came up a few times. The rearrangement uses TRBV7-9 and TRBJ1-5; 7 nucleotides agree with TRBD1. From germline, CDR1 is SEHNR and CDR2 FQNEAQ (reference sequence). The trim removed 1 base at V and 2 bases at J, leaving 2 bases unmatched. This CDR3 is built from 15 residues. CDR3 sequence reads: CASSLGGQRNQPQHF. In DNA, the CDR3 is TGTGCCAGCAGCTTAGGGGGACAGCGCAATCAGCCCCAGCATTTT.

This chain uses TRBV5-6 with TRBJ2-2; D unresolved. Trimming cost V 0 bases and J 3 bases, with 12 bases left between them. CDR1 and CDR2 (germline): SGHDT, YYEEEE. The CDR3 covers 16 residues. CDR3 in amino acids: CASSLVRTDYTGELFF. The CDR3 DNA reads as TGTGCCAGCAGCTTGGTCCGTACAGATTACACCGGGGAGCTGTTTTTT.

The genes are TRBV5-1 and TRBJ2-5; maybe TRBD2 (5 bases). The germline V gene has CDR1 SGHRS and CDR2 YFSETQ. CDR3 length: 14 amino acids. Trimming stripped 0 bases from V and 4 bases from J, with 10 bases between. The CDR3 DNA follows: TGCGCCAGCAGCTTGGGGAGGACTGGAGAGACCCAGTACTTC. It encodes CASSLGRTGETQYF.

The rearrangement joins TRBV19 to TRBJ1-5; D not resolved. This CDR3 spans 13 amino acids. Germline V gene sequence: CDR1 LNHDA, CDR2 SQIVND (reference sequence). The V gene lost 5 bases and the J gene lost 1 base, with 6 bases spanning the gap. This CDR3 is CASSQQSNQPQHF. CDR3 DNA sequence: TGTGCCAGTAGTCAACAGAGCAATCAGCCCCAGCATTTT.

DNA of the CDR3: TGTGCCTGGAGTGAGCTAGCGGGGGGCCCCGGGGAGCTGTTTTTT. Encoded protein: CAWSELAGGPGELFF. V usage is TRBV30 and J usage is TRBJ2-2; 11 nucleotides line up with TRBD2. J was trimmed by 6 bases and V by 1 base; bases with no gene match: 4. CDR3 length equals 15 residues. Germline loops: CDR1 GTSNPN, CDR2 SVGIG (reference sequence).

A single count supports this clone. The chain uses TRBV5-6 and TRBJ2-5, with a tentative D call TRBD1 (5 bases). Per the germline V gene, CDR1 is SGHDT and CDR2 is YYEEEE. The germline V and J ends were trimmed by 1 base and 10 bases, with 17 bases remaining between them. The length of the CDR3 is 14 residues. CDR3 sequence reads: CASSLQAGLMDQYF. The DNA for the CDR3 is TGTGCCAGCAGCTTGCAGGCAGGGCTTATGGACCAGTACTTC.

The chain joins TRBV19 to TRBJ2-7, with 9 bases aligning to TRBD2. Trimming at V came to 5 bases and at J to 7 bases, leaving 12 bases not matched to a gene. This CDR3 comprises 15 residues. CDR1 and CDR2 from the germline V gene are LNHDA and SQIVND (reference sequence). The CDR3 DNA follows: TGTGCCAGTAGTCCCCAGCGGGGGGACTTGAGTGAGCAGTACTTC. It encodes CASSPQRGDLSEQYF.

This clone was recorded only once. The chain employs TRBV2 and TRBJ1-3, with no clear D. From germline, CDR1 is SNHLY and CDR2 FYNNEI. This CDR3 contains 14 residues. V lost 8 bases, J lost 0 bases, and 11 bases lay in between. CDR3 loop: CASVMHISGNTIYF. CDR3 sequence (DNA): TGTGCCAGCGTGATGCACATCTCTGGAAACACCATATATTTT.

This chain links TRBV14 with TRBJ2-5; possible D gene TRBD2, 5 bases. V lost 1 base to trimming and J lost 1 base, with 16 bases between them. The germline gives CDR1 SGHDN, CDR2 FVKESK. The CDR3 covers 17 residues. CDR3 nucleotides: TGTGCCAGCAGCCAAGGTTCAGGACTCCAAATCCAAGAGACCCAGTACTTC. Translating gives CASSQGSGLQIQETQYF.

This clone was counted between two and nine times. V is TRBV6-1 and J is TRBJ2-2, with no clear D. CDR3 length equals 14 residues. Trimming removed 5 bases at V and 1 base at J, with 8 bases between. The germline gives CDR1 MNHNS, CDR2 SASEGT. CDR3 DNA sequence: TGTGCCAGCAGTTTACAGTTGAACACCGGGGAGCTGTTTTTT. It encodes CASSLQLNTGELFF.

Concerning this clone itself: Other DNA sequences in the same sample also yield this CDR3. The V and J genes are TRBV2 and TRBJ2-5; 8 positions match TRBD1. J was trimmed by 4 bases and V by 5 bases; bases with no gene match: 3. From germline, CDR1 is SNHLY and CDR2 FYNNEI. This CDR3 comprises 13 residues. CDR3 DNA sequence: TGTGCCAGCAGTAGAACAGGGGGAGAGACCCAGTACTTC. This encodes CASSRTGGETQYF.

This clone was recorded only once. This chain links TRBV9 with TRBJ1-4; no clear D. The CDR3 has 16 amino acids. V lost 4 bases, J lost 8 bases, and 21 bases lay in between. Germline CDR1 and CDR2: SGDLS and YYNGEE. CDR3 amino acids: CASSTTGNPSGEKLFF. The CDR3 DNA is TGTGCCAGCAGCACCACCGGGAACCCCAGTGGCGAAAAACTGTTTTTT.